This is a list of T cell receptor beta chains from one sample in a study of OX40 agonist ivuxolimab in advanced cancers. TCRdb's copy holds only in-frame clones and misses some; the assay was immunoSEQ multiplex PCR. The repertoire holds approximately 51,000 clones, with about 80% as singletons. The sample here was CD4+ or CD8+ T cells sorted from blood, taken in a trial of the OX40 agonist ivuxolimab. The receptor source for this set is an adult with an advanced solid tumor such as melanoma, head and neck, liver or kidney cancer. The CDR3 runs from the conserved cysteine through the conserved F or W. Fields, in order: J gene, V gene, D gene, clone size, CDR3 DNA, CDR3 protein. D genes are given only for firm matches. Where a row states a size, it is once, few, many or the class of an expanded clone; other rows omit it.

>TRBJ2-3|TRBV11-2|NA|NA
TGTGCCAGCAGTTCCCCGCGGAGTTACCCAGATACGCAGTATTTT
CASSSPRSYPDTQYF
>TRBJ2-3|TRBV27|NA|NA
TGTGCCAGCAGTCCACAGGGTCCAGATACGCAGTATTTT
CASSPQGPDTQYF
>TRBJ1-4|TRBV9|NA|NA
TGTGCCAGCAGCGTAGCCGCGACAGGCCCCAATGAAAAACTGTTTTTT
CASSVAATGPNEKLFF
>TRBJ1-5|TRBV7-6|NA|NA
TGTGCCAGCAGCTTAGATTCTGGGGGTCTCAATCAGCCCCAGCATTTT
CASSLDSGGLNQPQHF
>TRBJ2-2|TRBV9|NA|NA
TGTGCCAGCAGCTCGACTGGGGCCGGGGCCGGGGAGCTGTTTTTT
CASSSTGAGAGELFF
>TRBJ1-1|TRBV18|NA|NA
TGTGCCAGCTCACCGAGTCCCCAAACTGAAGCTTTCTTT
CASSPSPQTEAFF
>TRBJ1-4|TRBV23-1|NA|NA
TGCGCCAGCAGTCGAAAAAAGGGAACTAATGAAAAACTGTTTTTT
CASSRKKGTNEKLFF
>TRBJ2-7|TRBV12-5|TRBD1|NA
TGTGCTAGTGGTTTGGTTCTCGGGACAGGTGCCACCTACGAGCAGTACTTC
CASGLVLGTGATYEQYF
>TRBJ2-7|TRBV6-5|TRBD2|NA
TGTGCCAGCACCATGGGGGGGGGTCCCACCTACGAGCAGTACTTC
CASTMGGGPTYEQYF
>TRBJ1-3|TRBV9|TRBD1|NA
TGTGCCAGCAGCACCAGGGGGGACAGTTCCTCTGGAAACACCATATATTTT
CASSTRGDSSSGNTIYF
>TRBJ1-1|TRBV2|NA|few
TGTGCCAGCAGTGGGCGGGAAAGGAACACTGAAGCTTTCTTT
CASSGRERNTEAFF
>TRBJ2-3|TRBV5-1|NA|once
TGCGCCAGTTTCAGTGATAGCACAGATACGCAGTATTTT
CASFSDSTDTQYF
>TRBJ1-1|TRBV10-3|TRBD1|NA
TGTGCCATCAGTAGCCCAGGACAGGGAAACGACGAAGCTTTCTTT
CAISSPGQGNDEAFF
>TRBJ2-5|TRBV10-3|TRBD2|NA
TGTGCCATCAGAGGACTAGAAGAGACCCAGTACTTC
CAIRGLEETQYF
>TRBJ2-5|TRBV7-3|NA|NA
TGTGCCAGCAGCTTAAACCCTTACCAAGAGACCCAGTACTTC
CASSLNPYQETQYF
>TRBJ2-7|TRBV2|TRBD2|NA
TGTGCCAGCAGTGACCCGGGAGGGCCTCTAGGCGACGAGCAGTACTTC
CASSDPGGPLGDEQYF
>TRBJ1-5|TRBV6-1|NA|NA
TGTGCCGGTTCACCCTATAGCAATCAGCCCCAGCATTTT
CAGSPYSNQPQHF
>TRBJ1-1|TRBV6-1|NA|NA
TGTGCCAGCAGGGGGGGACGGGAGAACACTGAAGCTTTCTTT
CASRGGRENTEAFF
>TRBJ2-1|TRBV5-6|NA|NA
TGTGCCAGCAGCGTGGGTGGTTGGGAAGGTGAGCAGTTCTTC
CASSVGGWEGEQFF
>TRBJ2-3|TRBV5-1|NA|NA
TGCGCCAGCAGCTTGTGGAGTGGCCGCACCTCAGATACGCAGTATTTT
CASSLWSGRTSDTQYF
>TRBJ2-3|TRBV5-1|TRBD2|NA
TGCGCCAGCAGCTTGGCGGGTGGTGGTAGCGGGAGAGTCGGTGGGACAGATACGCAGTATTTT
CASSLAGGGSGRVGGTDTQYF
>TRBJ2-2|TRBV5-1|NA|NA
TGCGCCAGCAGCCCCCCCCAGGGCGCGAACACCGGGGAGCTGTTTTTT
CASSPPQGANTGELFF
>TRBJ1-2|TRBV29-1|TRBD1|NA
TGCAGCGTTGAAGTTCCCGGGACAGGCTATGGCTACACCTTC
CSVEVPGTGYGYTF
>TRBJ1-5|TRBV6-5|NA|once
TGTGCCAGCCGCCAGGGTAATCAGCCCCAGCATTTT
CASRQGNQPQHF
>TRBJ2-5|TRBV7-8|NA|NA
TGTGCCAGCAGCTTGGGATCGGTACAAGAGACCCAGTACTTC
CASSLGSVQETQYF
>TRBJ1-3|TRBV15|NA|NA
TGTGCCACCAGCAGAGACAGGGGAAACACCATATATTTT
CATSRDRGNTIYF
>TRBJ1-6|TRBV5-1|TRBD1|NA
TGCGCCAGCAGCCGGGACAGCTCCTATAATTCACCCCTCCACTTT
CASSRDSSYNSPLHF
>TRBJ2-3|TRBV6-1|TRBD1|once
TGTGCCAGCAGTGGCCGGGACAGGGGGCAAGATACGCAGTATTTT
CASSGRDRGQDTQYF
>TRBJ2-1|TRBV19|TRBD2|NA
TGTGCCAGTAGTACTAGCGGCGGCTCCTACAATGAGCAGTTCTTC
CASSTSGGSYNEQFF
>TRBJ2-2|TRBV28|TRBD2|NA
TGTGCCAGCAAGGCGGGAGGACGTGGGGAGCTGTTTTTT
CASKAGGRGELFF
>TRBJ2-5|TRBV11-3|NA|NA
TGTGCCAGCAGCTATACAGGGAAGGGAGAGACCCAGTACTTC
CASSYTGKGETQYF
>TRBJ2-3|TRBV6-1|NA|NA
TGTGCCAGCGTGAAGCAGGGTGGAGATACGCAGTATTTT
CASVKQGGDTQYF
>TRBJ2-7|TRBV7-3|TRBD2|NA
TGTGCCAGCAGCAACGGACTAGCGGAACTGCAGTACTTC
CASSNGLAELQYF
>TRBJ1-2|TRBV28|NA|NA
TGTGCCAGTACTCCAGGACAGTCCCCTCATGGCTACACCTTC
CASTPGQSPHGYTF
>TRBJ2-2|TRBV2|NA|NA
TGTGCCAGCAGTGAATTGGGGGCGGCGAACACCGGGGAGCTGTTTTTT
CASSELGAANTGELFF
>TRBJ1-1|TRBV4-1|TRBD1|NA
TGCGCCAGCAGCCATAGCCAAGTCAGGGGGCAAGGGGAAGCTTTCTTT
CASSHSQVRGQGEAFF
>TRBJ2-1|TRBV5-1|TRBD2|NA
TGCGCCAGCAGTACCCGGACTAGCGGCCCTGGGGGCAATGAGCAGTTCTTC
CASSTRTSGPGGNEQFF
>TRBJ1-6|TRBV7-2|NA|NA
TGTGCCAGCAGCTTAGTGGCAGCGAATAATTCACCCCTCCACTTT
CASSLVAANNSPLHF
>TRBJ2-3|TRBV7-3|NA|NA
TGTGCCAGCAGCTTAATAGGGACTCCGGTGACAGATACGCAGTATTTT
CASSLIGTPVTDTQYF
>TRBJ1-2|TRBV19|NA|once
TGTGCCAGTAGTATAGGAACGGGGAACTATGGCTACACCTTC
CASSIGTGNYGYTF
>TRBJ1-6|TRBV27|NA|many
TGTGCCAGCAGTTCAGAGGCTGGGACTCAATGGTCACCCCTCCACTTT
CASSSEAGTQWSPLHF
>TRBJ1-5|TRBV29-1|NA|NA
TGCAGCGTTGAAGACGAGGGGACGCCCCAGCATTTT
CSVEDEGTPQHF
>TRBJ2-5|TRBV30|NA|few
TGTGCCTGGAGTGTAAGACGTCAGGAGACCCAGTACTTC
CAWSVRRQETQYF
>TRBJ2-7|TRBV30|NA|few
TGTGCCTGGAGTGCCCTTTACGAGCAGTACTTC
CAWSALYEQYF
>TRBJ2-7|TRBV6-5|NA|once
TGTGCCAGCAGTTACTCGATGGGTGTGTTCGAGCAGTACTTC
CASSYSMGVFEQYF
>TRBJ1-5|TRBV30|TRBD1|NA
TGTGCCTGGAGTGTACAGGGGAATAGCAATCAGCCCCAGCATTTT
CAWSVQGNSNQPQHF
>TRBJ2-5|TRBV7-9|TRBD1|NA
TGTGCCAGCAGCCGAACCGGGACAGGGGTTCAAGAGACCCAGTACTTC
CASSRTGTGVQETQYF
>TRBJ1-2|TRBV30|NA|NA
TGTGCCTGGAGCCCCCAAATGCGCTATGGCTACACCTTC
CAWSPQMRYGYTF
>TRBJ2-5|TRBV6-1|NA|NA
TGTGCCAGCAGTGAATCGGCTAGCAGACTCCAAGAGACCCAGTACTTC
CASSESASRLQETQYF
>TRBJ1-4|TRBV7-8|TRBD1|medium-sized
TGTGCCAGCAGCGAAGGACAGGGGAGGAATGAAAAACTGTTTTTT
CASSEGQGRNEKLFF
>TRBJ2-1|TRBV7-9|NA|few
TGTGCCAGCAGAGCACATCGGGGGAGTAAATACAATGAGCAGTTCTTC
CASRAHRGSKYNEQFF
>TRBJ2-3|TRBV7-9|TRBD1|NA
TGTGCCAGCAGCTCATACAGGGGGACGGTTGATACGCAGTATTTT
CASSSYRGTVDTQYF
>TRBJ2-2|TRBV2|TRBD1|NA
TGTGCCAGCAGTCAGGACAGGGCGGGCACCGGGGAGCTGTTTTTT
CASSQDRAGTGELFF
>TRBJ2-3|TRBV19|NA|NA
TGTGCCAGTAGTATGTTACAGGTTAGCACAGATACGCAGTATTTT
CASSMLQVSTDTQYF
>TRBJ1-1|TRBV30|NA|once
TGTGCCTGGAGTGGGGACGGCCGCGCCGCTTTCTTT
CAWSGDGRAAFF
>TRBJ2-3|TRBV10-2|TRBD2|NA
TGCGCCCTTAGACTAGCGGGAGACGATACGCAGTATTTT
CALRLAGDDTQYF